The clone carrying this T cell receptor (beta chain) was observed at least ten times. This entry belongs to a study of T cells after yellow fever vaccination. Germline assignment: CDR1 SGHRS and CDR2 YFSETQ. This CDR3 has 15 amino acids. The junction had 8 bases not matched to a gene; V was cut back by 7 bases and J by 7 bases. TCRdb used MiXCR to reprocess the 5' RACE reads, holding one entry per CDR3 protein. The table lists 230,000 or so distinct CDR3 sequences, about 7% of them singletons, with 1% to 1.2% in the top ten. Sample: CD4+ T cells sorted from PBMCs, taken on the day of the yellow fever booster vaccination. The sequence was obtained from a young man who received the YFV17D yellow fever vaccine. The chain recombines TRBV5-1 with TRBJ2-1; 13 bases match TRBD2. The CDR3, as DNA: TGCGCCAGCCAACTAGCGGGAGGGGTTGCGAATGAGCAGTTCTTC. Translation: CASQLAGGVANEQFF.